This T cell receptor beta chain came from a study of shared clonotypes between healthy human individuals. In the CD4+ fraction, cells were divided into CD45RA+ naive and CD45RA-negative memory subsets. It was about 210 ng DNA, 28,000 or so T cell genomes, that sorted-subset replicate PCRs used. In the original workflow: Junction-only sequences without quality scores came from ImmunoSEQ, so filtering differed. Produced via immunoSEQ multiplex PCR; TCRdb's table is partial and in-frame only. For V, J and clone size, that table is used; D and trimming come from the DNA. Of around 330,000 clones listed, roughly 70% are singletons. Broader study findings: Non-shared clonotypes had lower generation probabilities than those shared by all four donors.

This CDR3 contains 14 residues. Trimming left V 2 bases short and J 2 bases short, with 10 bases between. In germline, CDR1 is MNHEY, CDR2 SMNVEV (reference sequence). This clone was recorded a few times. Its antigen is not known. The TCR comes from a man aged 25 to 40 in good health. Sequences were obtained from memory CD4+ T cells sorted from blood. The subset was: CD45RA-negative fraction. The J gene is TRBJ2-7, the V gene TRBV27; no clear D. The CDR3 protein is CASSLVYGPYEQYF. The CDR3 nucleotides read TGTGCCAGCAGTTTAGTTTACGGACCCTACGAGCAGTACTTC.